One sample yielded the 30 T cell receptor beta chains listed below, sequenced in a study of T cell responses to AZD1222 COVID-19 vaccine. TCRdb keeps only in-frame clones here, not all; method: immunoSEQ multiplex PCR. Of about 93,000 clones in the sample, about 90% were seen once. The specimen was peripheral blood, collected on day 0 of AZD1222 vaccination. Receptor source: an adult in good health.

V and J are TRBV11-3 and TRBJ2-1, with D maybe TRBD2 (6 bases). Germline lookup yields CDR1 SGHNT and CDR2 YENEEA. V was clipped by 0 bases and J by 9 bases, with 21 bases between them. The CDR3 loop spans 17 amino acids. The CDR3 region has the DNA TGTGCCAGCAGCTTAGATGGGGTTGGCGCCCTGGGGGGTGAGCAGTTCTTC. This translates into CASSLDGVGALGGEQFF.

The gene calls are TRBV18 and TRBJ1-2; D might be TRBD1 (6 bases). CDR1 and CDR2 (germline): KGHSH, LQKENI. The CDR3 is 14 amino acids. V lost 4 bases to trimming and J lost 5 bases, with 14 bases between them. CDR3 sequence (DNA): TGTGCCAGCTCACGGGACAAGGGGGAGTATGGCTACACCTTC. It encodes CASSRDKGEYGYTF.

This chain uses TRBV27 with TRBJ2-7; 8 bases are a match to TRBD1. V trimming: 6 bases; J trimming: 5 bases; junction bases outside the gene matches: 9. The CDR3 is 14 residues long. Germline V lookup: CDR1 MNHEY, CDR2 SMNVEV (reference sequence). In DNA form, the CDR3 reads TGTGCCAGCAGAGCGGACAGGGTTCCCCACGAGCAGTACTTC. This codes for CASRADRVPHEQYF.

This clone appeared once. The CDR3 reads CSAGALPGGTEAFF. The DNA for the CDR3 is TGCAGCGCCGGAGCCCTACCTGGTGGCACTGAAGCTTTCTTT. The rearrangement joins TRBV29-1 to TRBJ1-1, with D uncertain. The V gene's germline CDR1 is SQVTM and CDR2 ANQGSEA. The V and J ends lost 7 bases and 4 bases respectively, with 19 bases between them. The CDR3 is 14 residues long. Filled out from reference TRBV29-1 and TRBJ1-1, the complete variable domain reads SAVISQKPSRDICQRGTSLTIQCQVDSQVTMMFWYRQQPGQSLTLIATANQGSEATYESGFVIDKFPISRPNLTFSTLTVSNMSPEDSSIYLCSAGALPGGTEAFFGQGTRLTVV.

The sample holds many counts of this clone. This rearrangement joins TRBV21-1 to TRBJ2-7; TRBD1 is the table's D call and was not checked against the DNA. TRBV21-1 is recorded as a pseudogene. The CDR3 totals 14 residues. The CDR3 is CASGPGQPIYEQYF. CDR3 nucleotides: TGTGCCAGCGGTCCGGGACAGCCGATCTACGAGCAGTACTTC.

The V call is TRBV5-1, the J call TRBJ2-1; weak D call: TRBD1 (6 bases). The CDR3 runs to 16 residues. In germline, CDR1 is SGHRS, CDR2 YFSETQ. V lost 2 bases, J lost 0 bases, and 12 bases lay in between. The CDR3 loop is CASSFGQTSSYNEQFF. CDR3 coding DNA: TGCGCCAGCAGCTTCGGACAGACGAGCTCCTACAATGAGCAGTTCTTC.

The genes are TRBV11-2 and TRBJ2-7, with D uncertain. The length of the CDR3 is 13 residues. Per germline, CDR1 SGHAT and CDR2 FQNNGV. With 5 bases removed from V and 3 bases from J, the gap between germline ends came to 11 bases. The CDR3 nucleotides read TGTGCCAGCAGCCGCATCCGCCGCTACGAGCAGTACTTC. This sequence encodes CASSRIRRYEQYF.

The gene calls are TRBV20-1 and TRBJ2-3; 7 bases line up with TRBD2. V was pared by 3 bases and J by 2 bases, with 8 bases of the junction left unmatched. CDR3 length equals 15 residues. CDR1 is DFQATT, CDR2 SNEGSKA, per germline (reference sequence). The CDR3 region has the DNA TGCAGTGCTAGTCCTAGCGGATCTTTCACAGATACGCAGTATTTT. Translation: CSASPSGSFTDTQYF.

This clone was seen only once. This chain links TRBV9 with TRBJ2-3; 10 positions agree with TRBD1. Germline V gene data show CDR1 as SGDLS and CDR2 as YYNGEE. Unmatched junction bases numbered 5, after V lost 3 bases and J lost 4 bases. The CDR3 runs 15 residues. The CDR3 is CASSAGTGESDTQYF. In DNA form, the CDR3 reads TGTGCCAGCAGCGCAGGGACAGGGGAATCAGATACGCAGTATTTT. Based on the CDR3 plus reference TRBV9 and TRBJ2-3, the full variable domain is DSGVTQTPKHLITATGQRVTLRCSPRSGDLSVYWYQQSLDQGLQFLIQYYNGEERAKGNILERFSAQQFPDLHSELNLSSLELGDSALYFCASSAGTGESDTQYFGPGTRLTVL.

The chain employs TRBV5-1 and TRBJ2-1; 10 nucleotides match TRBD2. The germline gives CDR1 SGHRS, CDR2 YFSETQ. The J segment lost 3 bases and the V segment lost 1 base, leaving 4 bases of the junction unmatched. CDR3 size: 16 residues. CDR3 sequence: CASSLMASGSYNEQFF. DNA of the CDR3: TGCGCCAGCAGCTTGATGGCTAGCGGGAGCTACAATGAGCAGTTCTTC.

The chain combines TRBV6-5 with TRBJ1-6; D possibly corresponds to TRBD1 (5 bases). V gave up 0 bases and J gave up 6 bases, with 6 bases separating them. CDR1 and CDR2 (germline): MNHEY, SVGAGI. CDR3 length equals 14 residues. The chain's CDR3 is CASSYSGGNSPLHF. CDR3 coding DNA: TGTGCCAGCAGTTACTCCGGGGGTAATTCACCCCTCCACTTT.

The chain recombines TRBV19 with TRBJ1-6; D might be TRBD1 (5 bases). V dropped 5 bases and J dropped 10 bases, with 12 bases sitting between them. CDR3 length equals 13 residues. CDR1 LNHDA and CDR2 SQIVND come from the germline V gene (reference sequence). CDR3 in amino acids: CASSQLRDSPLHF. The DNA for the CDR3 is TGTGCCAGTAGTCAACTCAGGGACTCACCCCTCCACTTT.

This chain links TRBV19 with TRBJ2-5; 8 positions match TRBD2. The CDR3 is 13 residues long. CDR1 is LNHDA, CDR2 SQIVND, per germline (reference sequence). V trimming: 2 bases; J trimming: 7 bases; junction bases outside the gene matches: 3. The CDR3 DNA follows: TGTGCCAGTAGTATAAGCGGGAGTGGGACCCAGTACTTC. It yields the protein CASSISGSGTQYF.

The V gene is TRBV25-1, the J gene TRBJ2-3; D might be TRBD1 or TRBD2, each matching 5 bases. This CDR3 contains 17 residues. The V gene lost 5 bases and the J gene lost 1 base, with 19 bases spanning the gap. CDR1 is MGHDK and CDR2 is SYGVNS in the germline V gene. This chain's CDR3 is CASSTLGVGMGTDTQYF. CDR3 DNA: TGTGCCAGCAGTACGTTGGGGGTCGGGATGGGCACAGATACGCAGTATTTT.

The DNA of the CDR3 is TGTGCCAGCAGCCCATGGGGGGGAGGGCAAGATACGCAGTATTTT. Amino acid sequence: CASSPWGGGQDTQYF. The rearrangement links TRBV3-1 (or the pseudogene TRBV3-2) to TRBJ2-3; TRBD2 agrees at 7 bases. This CDR3 is 15 amino acids long. Germline loops: CDR1 LGHDT, CDR2 YNNKEL (reference sequence). The junction had 9 bases not matched to a gene; V was cut back by 4 bases and J by 5 bases.

The chain has TRBV19 and TRBJ2-1; no firm D call. The CDR3 is made up of 14 amino acids. Per the germline V gene, CDR1 is LNHDA and CDR2 is SQIVND (reference sequence). Trimming left V 5 bases short and J 6 bases short, with 14 bases between. CDR3 nucleotide sequence: TGTGCCAGTAGTCCTACGCACCTGGGCAATGAGCAGTTCTTC. Translated, it gives CASSPTHLGNEQFF. Looking up the rest from reference TRBV19 and TRBJ2-1 gives the full variable domain: DGGITQSPKYLFRKEGQNVTLSCEQNLNHDAMYWYRQDPGQGLRLIYYSQIVNDFQKGDIAEGYSVSREKKESFPLTVTSAQKNPTAFYLCASSPTHLGNEQFFGPGTRLTVL.

The V gene is TRBV27, the J gene TRBJ1-1; TRBD1 aligns across 8 bases. With V trimmed by 3 bases and J by 7 bases, 4 bases remained unmatched. Per germline, CDR1 MNHEY and CDR2 SMNVEV (reference sequence). CDR3 length: 13 amino acids. The CDR3 coding sequence is TGTGCCAGCAGTTTGTCAGGGGGCTTTGAAGCTTTCTTT. This translates into CASSLSGGFEAFF.

The gene calls are TRBV10-3 and TRBJ1-5; weak D call: TRBD1 (5 bases). CDR3 length equals 14 residues. Germline V gene sequence: CDR1 ENHRY, CDR2 SYGVKD. The germline V and J ends were trimmed by 4 bases and 7 bases, with 14 bases remaining between them. CDR3 residues: CAISVGESRQPQHF. The CDR3 bases are TGTGCCATCAGTGTAGGGGAGTCCAGACAGCCCCAGCATTTT.

The rearrangement joins TRBV6-5 to TRBJ1-2; 7 bases are a match to TRBD1. Trimming took 7 bases from V and 6 from J; bases not matched to a gene: 5. The CDR3 contains 12 residues. The germline V gene has CDR1 MNHEY and CDR2 SVGAGI. The CDR3 sequence: CASTLGTDGYTF. In nucleotides, the CDR3 is TGTGCCAGCACCTTGGGGACAGATGGCTACACCTTC.

The genes are TRBV5-4 and TRBJ2-7; TRBD2 matches at 7 bases. The V gene's germline CDR1 is SGHNT and CDR2 YYREEE (reference sequence). The V segment lost 4 bases and the J segment 2 bases; nucleotides outside the gene matches: 6. The CDR3 extends over 14 amino acids. CDR3 DNA: TGTGCCAGCAGCCCGACTAGCAAACCCTACGAGCAGTACTTC. The encoded protein is CASSPTSKPYEQYF.

The rearrangement uses TRBV30 and TRBJ2-2, with 8 bases aligning to TRBD1. The CDR3 runs to 16 residues. Germline CDR1 reads GTSNPN; CDR2 reads SVGIG (reference sequence). Trimming cost V 0 bases and J 5 bases; bases outside gene matches: 8. CDR3 bases: TGTGCCTGGAGTGTACTCCCAGGGGGCCTAACCGGGGAGCTGTTTTTT. The encoded protein is CAWSVLPGGLTGELFF.

The J gene is TRBJ1-2, the V gene TRBV20-1, with 7 bases fitting TRBD1. With V trimmed by 3 bases and J by 5 bases, 3 bases remained unmatched. Germline assignment: CDR1 DFQATT and CDR2 SNEGSKA (reference sequence). The CDR3 runs to 12 residues. The CDR3 loop reads CSASRDRYGYTF. CDR3 nucleotide sequence: TGCAGTGCTAGTAGGGACAGATATGGCTACACCTTC.

The V call is TRBV5-1, the J call TRBJ1-3; the D is unclear. The V end lost 0 bases, the J end lost 0 bases, and 10 bases lay between the germline ends. From germline, CDR1 is SGHRS and CDR2 YFSETQ. The CDR3 contains 16 residues. As DNA, the CDR3 is TGCGCCAGCAGCTTGGGGACGGTGGGCTCTGGAAACACCATATATTTT. Amino acid sequence: CASSLGTVGSGNTIYF. Variable domain in full (rest from reference TRBV5-1 and TRBJ1-3): KAGVTQTPRYLIKTRGQQVTLSCSPISGHRSVSWYQQTPGQGLQFLFEYFSETQRNKGNFPGRFSGRQFSNSRSEMNVSTLELGDSALYLCASSLGTVGSGNTIYFGEGSWLTVV.

The rearrangement joins TRBV3-1 (or the pseudogene TRBV3-2) to TRBJ1-6; TRBD1 might be the D (5 bases). The CDR3 covers 16 residues. V was clipped by 3 bases and J by 7 bases, with 16 bases between them. Germline-derived CDR1 and CDR2 are LGHDT and YNNKEL (reference sequence). The CDR3 DNA reads as TGTGCCAGCAGCCAGGTCGCACAGGTACGGAATTCACCCCTCCACTTT. This translates into CASSQVAQVRNSPLHF.

This chain uses TRBV5-4 with TRBJ1-6; possible D gene TRBD1, 5 bases. Germline CDR1 and CDR2: SGHNT and YYREEE (reference sequence). Deletions cut 2 bases from V and 9 bases from J, with 12 bases between. The CDR3 loop spans 14 amino acids. The CDR3, as DNA: TGTGCCAGCAGCTTACAGGCAGGTCGTTCACCCCTCCACTTT. Protein sequence: CASSLQAGRSPLHF.

This clone has just one count. V and J are TRBV18 and TRBJ1-3, with D perhaps TRBD1 (6 bases). Germline V gives CDR1 KGHSH, CDR2 LQKENI. V was clipped by 4 bases and J by 0 bases, with 7 bases between them. The CDR3 contains 14 residues. The CDR3: CASSQQGSGNTIYF. The CDR3 DNA reads TGTGCCAGCTCACAACAGGGCTCTGGAAACACCATATATTTT.

The chain uses TRBV2 and TRBJ2-7; tentative D call: TRBD1 (6 bases). Trimming stripped 6 bases from V and 3 bases from J, with 15 bases between. The CDR3 covers 14 residues. Germline V gives CDR1 SNHLY, CDR2 FYNNEI. CDR3 in amino acids: CASRRGRGVYEQYF. The CDR3 DNA reads TGTGCCAGCAGGAGGGGCAGGGGCGTCTACGAGCAGTACTTC.

The genes are TRBV19 and TRBJ1-5, with 8 bases matching TRBD1. V was clipped by 5 bases and J by 2 bases; unmatched bases: 5. Germline-derived CDR1 and CDR2 are LNHDA and SQIVND (reference sequence). The CDR3 has 15 residues. This CDR3 is CASSGPGQGNQPQHF. CDR3 bases: TGTGCCAGTAGTGGACCGGGACAGGGCAATCAGCCCCAGCATTTT.

The rearrangement uses TRBV6-5 and TRBJ2-7, with a weak D call TRBD1 (7 bases). V was trimmed by 0 bases and J by 2 bases, leaving 14 bases between them. The CDR3 consists of 16 residues. CDR1 MNHEY and CDR2 SVGAGI come from the germline V gene. This CDR3 reads CASSYSGGGAPYEQYF. Here the CDR3 DNA reads TGTGCCAGCAGTTACTCAGGAGGGGGCGCCCCCTACGAGCAGTACTTC.

V gene TRBV7-2 combines with J gene TRBJ2-7; no clear D. CDR1 is SGHTA and CDR2 is FQGNSA in the germline V gene. The CDR3 extends over 11 amino acids. V was shortened by 5 bases and J by 7 bases, with 9 bases between the two germline ends. CDR3 in amino acids: CASSAAVEQYF. The CDR3 DNA reads TGTGCCAGCAGCGCCGCGGTAGAGCAGTACTTC.